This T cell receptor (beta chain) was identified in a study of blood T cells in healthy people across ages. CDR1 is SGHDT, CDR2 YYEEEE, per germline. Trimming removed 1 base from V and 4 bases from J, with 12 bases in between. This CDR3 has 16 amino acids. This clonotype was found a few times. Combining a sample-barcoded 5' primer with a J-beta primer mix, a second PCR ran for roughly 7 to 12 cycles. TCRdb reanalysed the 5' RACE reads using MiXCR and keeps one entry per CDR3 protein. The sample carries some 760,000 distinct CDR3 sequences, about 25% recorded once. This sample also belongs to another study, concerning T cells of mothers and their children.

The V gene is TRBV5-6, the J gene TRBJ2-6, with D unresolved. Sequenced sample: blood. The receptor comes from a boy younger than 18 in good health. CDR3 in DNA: TGTGCCAGCAGCTTGTTCCAGGCTTACGGGGCCAACGTCCTGACTTTC. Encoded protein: CASSLFQAYGANVLTF.